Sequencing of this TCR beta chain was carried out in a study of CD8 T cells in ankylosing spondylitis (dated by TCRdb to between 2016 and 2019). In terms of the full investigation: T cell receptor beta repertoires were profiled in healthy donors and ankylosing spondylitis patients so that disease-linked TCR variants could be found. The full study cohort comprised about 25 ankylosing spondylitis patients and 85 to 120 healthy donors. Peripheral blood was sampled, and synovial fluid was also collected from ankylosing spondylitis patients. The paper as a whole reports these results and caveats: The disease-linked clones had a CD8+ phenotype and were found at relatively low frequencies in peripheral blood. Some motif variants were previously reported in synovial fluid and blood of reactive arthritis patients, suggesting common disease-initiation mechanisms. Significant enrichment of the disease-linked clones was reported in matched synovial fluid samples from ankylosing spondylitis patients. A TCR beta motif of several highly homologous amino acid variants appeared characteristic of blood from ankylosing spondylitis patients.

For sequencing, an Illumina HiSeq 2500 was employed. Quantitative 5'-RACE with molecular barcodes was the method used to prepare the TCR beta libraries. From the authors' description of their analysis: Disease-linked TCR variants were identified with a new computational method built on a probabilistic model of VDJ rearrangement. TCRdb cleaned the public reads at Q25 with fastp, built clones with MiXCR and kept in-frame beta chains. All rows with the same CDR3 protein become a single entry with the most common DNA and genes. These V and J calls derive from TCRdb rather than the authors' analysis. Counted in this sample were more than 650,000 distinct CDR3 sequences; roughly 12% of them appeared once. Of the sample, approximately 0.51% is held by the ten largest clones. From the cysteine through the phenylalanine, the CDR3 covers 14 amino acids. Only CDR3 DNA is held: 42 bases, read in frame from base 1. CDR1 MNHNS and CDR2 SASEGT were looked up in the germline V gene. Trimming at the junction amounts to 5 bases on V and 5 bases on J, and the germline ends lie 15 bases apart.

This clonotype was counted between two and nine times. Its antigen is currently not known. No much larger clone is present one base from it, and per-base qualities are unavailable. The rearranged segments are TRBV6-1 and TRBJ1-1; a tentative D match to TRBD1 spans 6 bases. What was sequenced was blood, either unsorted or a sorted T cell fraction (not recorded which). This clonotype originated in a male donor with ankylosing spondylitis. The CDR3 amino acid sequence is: CASSQTPRGTEAFF. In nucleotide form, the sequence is TGTGCCAGCAGTCAGACCCCGAGGGGGACTGAAGCTTTCTTT.